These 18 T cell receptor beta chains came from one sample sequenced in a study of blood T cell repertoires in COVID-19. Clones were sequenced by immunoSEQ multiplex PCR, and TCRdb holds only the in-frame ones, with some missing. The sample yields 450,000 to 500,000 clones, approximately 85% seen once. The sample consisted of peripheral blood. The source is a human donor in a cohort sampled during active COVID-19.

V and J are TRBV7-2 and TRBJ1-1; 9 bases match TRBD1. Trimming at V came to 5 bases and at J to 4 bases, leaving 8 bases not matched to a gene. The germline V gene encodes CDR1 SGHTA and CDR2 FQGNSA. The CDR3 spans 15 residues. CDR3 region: CASSIPQGAGTEAFF. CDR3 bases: TGTGCCAGCAGCATACCACAGGGGGCTGGCACTGAAGCTTTCTTT.

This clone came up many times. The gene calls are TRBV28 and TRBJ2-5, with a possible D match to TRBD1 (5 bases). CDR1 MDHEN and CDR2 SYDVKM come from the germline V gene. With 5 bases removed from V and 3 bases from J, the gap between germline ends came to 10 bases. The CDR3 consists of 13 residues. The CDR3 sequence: CASSQDSKETQYF. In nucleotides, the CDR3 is TGTGCCAGCAGTCAAGACAGTAAAGAGACCCAGTACTTC.

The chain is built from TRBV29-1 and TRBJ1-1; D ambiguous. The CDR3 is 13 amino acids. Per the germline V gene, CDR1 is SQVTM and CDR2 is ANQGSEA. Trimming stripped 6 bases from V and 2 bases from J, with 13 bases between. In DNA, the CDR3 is TGCAGCGTGGAACGGAGGACCAACACTGAAGCTTTCTTT. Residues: CSVERRTNTEAFF.

The CDR3 DNA sequence: TGTGCCAGTAGTATGGTAGGGCGGGAAGATACGCAGTATTTT. This sequence encodes CASSMVGREDTQYF. The gene calls are TRBV19 and TRBJ2-3, with D possibly being TRBD2 (6 bases). V was cut by 3 bases and J by 5 bases, with 12 bases left in between. Per germline, CDR1 LNHDA and CDR2 SQIVND (reference sequence). This CDR3 is built from 14 residues.

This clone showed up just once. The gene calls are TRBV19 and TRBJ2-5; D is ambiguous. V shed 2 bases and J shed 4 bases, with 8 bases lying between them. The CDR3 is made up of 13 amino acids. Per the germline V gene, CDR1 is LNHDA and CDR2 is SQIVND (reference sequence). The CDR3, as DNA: TGTGCCAGTAGTATAATCGGTGGAGAGACCCAGTACTTC. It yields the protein CASSIIGGETQYF. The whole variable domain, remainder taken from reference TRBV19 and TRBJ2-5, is DGGITQSPKYLFRKEGQNVTLSCEQNLNHDAMYWYRQDPGQGLRLIYYSQIVNDFQKGDIAEGYSVSREKKESFPLTVTSAQKNPTAFYLCASSIIGGETQYFGPGTRLLVL.

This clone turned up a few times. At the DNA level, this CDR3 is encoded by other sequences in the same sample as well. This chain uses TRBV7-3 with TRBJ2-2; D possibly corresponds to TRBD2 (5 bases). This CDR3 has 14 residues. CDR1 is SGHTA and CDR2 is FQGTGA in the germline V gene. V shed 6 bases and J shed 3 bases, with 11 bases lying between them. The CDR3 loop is CASSSLADTGELFF. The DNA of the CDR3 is TGTGCCAGCAGTTCGCTAGCAGACACCGGGGAGCTGTTTTTT.

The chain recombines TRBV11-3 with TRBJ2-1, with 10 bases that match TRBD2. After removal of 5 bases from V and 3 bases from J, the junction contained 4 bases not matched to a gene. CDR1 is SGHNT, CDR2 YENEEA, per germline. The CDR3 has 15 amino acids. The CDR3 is CASSRGTSVYNEQFF. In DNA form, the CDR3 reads TGTGCCAGCAGCCGTGGGACTAGCGTCTACAATGAGCAGTTCTTC.

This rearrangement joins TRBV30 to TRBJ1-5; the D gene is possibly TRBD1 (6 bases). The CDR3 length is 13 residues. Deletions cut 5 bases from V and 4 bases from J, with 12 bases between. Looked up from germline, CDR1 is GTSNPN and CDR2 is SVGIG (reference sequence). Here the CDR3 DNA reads TGTGCCTGGGGCCACAGGGCAAATCAGCCCCAGCATTTT. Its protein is CAWGHRANQPQHF.

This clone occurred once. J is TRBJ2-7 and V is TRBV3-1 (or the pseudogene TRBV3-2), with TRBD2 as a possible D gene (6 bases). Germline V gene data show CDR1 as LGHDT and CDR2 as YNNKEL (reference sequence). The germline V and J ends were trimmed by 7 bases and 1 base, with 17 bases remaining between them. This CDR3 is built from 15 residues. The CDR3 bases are TGTGCCAGCACCCGGGGAGGCGTACCGTCCTACGAGCAGTACTTC. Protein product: CASTRGGVPSYEQYF.

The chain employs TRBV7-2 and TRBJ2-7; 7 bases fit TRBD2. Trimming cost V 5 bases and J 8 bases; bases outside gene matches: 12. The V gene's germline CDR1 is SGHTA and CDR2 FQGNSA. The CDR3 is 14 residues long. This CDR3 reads CASSPLPAGVQQYF. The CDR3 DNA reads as TGTGCCAGCAGCCCCCTCCCCGCGGGAGTTCAGCAGTACTTC.

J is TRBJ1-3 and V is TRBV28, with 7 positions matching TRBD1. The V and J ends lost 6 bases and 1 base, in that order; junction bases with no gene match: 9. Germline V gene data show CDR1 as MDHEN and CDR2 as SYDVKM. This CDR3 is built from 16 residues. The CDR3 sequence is CASRPPTGSSGNTIYF. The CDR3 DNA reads TGTGCCAGCAGACCCCCGACAGGGAGTTCTGGAAACACCATATATTTT.

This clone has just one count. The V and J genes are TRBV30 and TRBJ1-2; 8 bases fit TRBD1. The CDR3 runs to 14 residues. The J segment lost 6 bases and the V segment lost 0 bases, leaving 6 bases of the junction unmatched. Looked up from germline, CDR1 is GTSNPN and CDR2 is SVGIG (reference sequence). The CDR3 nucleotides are TGTGCCTGGAGTGTTTACAGGGGGGAGAATGGCTACACCTTC. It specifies CAWSVYRGENGYTF.

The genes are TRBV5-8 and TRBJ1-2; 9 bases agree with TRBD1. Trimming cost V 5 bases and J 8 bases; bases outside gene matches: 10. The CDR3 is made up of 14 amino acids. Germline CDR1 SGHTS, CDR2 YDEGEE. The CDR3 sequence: CASSSTGTGSGYTF. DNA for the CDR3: TGTGCCAGCAGTTCTACCGGGACAGGGTCCGGCTACACCTTC.

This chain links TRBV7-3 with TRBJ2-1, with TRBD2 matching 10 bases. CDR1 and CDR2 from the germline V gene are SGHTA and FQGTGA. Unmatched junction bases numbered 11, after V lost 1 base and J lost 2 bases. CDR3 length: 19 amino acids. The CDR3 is CASSLKREGLAGAYNEQFF. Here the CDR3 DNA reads TGTGCCAGCAGCTTAAAGAGGGAAGGGCTAGCGGGAGCCTACAATGAGCAGTTCTTC.

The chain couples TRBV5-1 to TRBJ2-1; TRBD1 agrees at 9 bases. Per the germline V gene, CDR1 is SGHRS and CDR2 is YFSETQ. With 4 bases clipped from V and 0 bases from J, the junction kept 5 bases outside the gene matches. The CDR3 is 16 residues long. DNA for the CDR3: TGCGCCAGCAGCGGGACAGGGTCGAGCTCCTACAATGAGCAGTTCTTC. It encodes CASSGTGSSSYNEQFF.

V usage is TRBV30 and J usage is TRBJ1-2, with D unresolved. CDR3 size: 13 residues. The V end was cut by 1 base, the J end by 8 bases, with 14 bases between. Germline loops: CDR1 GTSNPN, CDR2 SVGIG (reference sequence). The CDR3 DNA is TGTGCCTGGAGTGCCAACAAAAAGTTAGGCTACACCTTC. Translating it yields CAWSANKKLGYTF.

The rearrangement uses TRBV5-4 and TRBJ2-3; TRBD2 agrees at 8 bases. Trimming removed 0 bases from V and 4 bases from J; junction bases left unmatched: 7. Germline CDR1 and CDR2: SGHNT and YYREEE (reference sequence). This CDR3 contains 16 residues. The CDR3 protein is CASSLETSGPSDTQYF. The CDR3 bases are TGTGCCAGCAGCTTGGAAACTAGCGGACCCTCAGATACGCAGTATTTT.

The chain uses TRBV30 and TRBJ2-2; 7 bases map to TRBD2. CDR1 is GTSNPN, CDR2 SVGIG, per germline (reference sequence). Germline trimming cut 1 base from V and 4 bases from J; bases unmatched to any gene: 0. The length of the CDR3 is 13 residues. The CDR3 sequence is CAWSASGTGELFF. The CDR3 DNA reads TGTGCCTGGAGTGCTAGCGGCACCGGGGAGCTGTTTTTT.